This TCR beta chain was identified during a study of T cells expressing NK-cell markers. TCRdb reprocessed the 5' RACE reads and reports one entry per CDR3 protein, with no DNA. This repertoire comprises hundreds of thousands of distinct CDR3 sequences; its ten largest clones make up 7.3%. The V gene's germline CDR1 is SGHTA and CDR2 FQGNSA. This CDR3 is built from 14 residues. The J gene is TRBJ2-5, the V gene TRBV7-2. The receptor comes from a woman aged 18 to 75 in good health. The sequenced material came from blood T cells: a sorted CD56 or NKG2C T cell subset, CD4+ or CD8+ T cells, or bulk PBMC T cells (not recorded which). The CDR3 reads CASSLNRRLETQYF.